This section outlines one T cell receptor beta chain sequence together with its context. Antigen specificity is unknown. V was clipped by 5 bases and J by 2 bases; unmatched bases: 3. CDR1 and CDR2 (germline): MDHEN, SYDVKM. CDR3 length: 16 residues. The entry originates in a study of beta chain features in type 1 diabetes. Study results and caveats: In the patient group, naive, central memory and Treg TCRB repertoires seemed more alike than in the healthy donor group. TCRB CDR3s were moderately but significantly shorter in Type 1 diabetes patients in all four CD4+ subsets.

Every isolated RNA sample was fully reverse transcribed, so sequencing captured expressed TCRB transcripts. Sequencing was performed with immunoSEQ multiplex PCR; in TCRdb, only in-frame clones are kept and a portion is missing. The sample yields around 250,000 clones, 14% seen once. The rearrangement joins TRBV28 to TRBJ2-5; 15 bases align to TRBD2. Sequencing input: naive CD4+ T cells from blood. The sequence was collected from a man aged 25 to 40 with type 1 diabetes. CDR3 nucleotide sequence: TGTGCCAGCAGTCGGACTAGCGGGAGGGGTCAAGAGACCCAGTACTTC. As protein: CASSRTSGRGQETQYF.